The clone carrying this T cell receptor (beta chain) was detected a few times. The sample belongs to a study of cytomegalovirus exposure and HLA in healthy donors. Study as a whole: The use of the same platform for the 95 to 150 validation repertoires and the 600 to 800 first-cohort repertoires was reported by a later analysis.

The germline V gene has CDR1 SGHVS and CDR2 FNYEAQ. CDR3 length: 14 residues. V lost 2 bases to trimming and J lost 5 bases, with 9 bases between them. Repertoires were generated with immunoSEQ multiplex PCR, while TCRdb's copy carries only in-frame clones and drops some. The data hold over 90,000 clones, with about 95% observed a single time. The clonotype was recovered from a woman younger than 35 in good health and CMV-seronegative. V and J are TRBV7-6 and TRBJ2-2, with D possibly TRBD2 on 5 matching bases. Sequenced sample: PBMCs. CDR3 DNA sequence: TGTGCCAGCAGCTTAAGCCCGGGGACCGGGGAGCTGTTTTTT. This encodes CASSLSPGTGELFF.